The following is a TCR beta chain sequence with its context. With V trimmed by 5 bases and J by 7 bases, 4 bases remained unmatched. CDR1 is DFQATT, CDR2 SNEGSKA, per germline (reference sequence). The CDR3 runs 11 residues. TCRdb itself ran the 5' RACE reads through MiXCR, one entry per CDR3 protein. Found here are more than 1.5 million distinct CDR3 sequences, around a third of them singletons; the top ten hold roughly 0.3%. The data were obtained in a study of identical twins. The clonotype comes from a newborn girl in good health. V usage is TRBV20-1 and J usage is TRBJ1-2; 7 bases are a match to TRBD1. The sample was cord blood. The DNA of the CDR3 is TGCAGTGCTTCGAGACAGGGTGGCTACACCTTC. Its protein is CSASRQGGYTF.